This TCR beta chain was observed in a study of OX40 agonist ivuxolimab in advanced cancers. Repertoires were generated with immunoSEQ multiplex PCR, while TCRdb's copy carries only in-frame clones and drops some. Found here are 95,000 to 150,000 clones, just over 90% of them singletons; the top ten hold roughly 0.15%. This clone was picked up one time. The ends were cut back, 3 bases at V and 3 bases at J, with 6 bases in the middle. The length of the CDR3 is 13 residues. Germline values: CDR1 KGHSH, CDR2 LQKENI. The chain has TRBV18 and TRBJ1-3; D unresolved. The sequence was collected from an adult with an advanced solid tumor such as melanoma, head and neck, liver or kidney cancer. The material was CD4+ or CD8+ T cells sorted from blood, obtained in a trial of the OX40 agonist ivuxolimab. CDR3 bases: TGTGCCAGCTCACCCCAACGTGGAAACACCATATATTTT. Translation: CASSPQRGNTIYF.